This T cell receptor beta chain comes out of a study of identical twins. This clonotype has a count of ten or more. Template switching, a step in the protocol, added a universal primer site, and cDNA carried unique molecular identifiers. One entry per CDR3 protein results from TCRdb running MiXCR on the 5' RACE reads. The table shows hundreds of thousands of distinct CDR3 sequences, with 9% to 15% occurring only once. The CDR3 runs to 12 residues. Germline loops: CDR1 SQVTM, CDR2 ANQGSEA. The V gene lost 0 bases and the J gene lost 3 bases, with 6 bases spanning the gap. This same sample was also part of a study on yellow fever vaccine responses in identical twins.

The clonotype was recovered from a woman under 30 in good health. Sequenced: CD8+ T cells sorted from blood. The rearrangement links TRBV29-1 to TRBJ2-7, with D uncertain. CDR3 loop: CSVEEDRYEQYF. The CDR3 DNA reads TGCAGCGTTGAAGAGGACCGCTACGAGCAGTACTTC.